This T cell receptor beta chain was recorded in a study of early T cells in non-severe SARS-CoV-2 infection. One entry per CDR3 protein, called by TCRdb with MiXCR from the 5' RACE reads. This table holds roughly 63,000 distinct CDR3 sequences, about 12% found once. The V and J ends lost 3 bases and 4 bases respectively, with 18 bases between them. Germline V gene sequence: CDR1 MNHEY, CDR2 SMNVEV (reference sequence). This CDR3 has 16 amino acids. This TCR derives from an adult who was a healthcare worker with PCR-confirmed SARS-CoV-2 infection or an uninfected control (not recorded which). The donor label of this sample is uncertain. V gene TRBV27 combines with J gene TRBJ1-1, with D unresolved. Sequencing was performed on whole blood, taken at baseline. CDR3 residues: CASSLSGSRGSTEAFF. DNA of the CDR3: TGTGCCAGCAGTTTGTCCGGGTCACGAGGGAGCACTGAAGCTTTCTTT.